This T cell receptor (beta chain) was sequenced during a study of tumor and adjacent non-tumor tissue in lung cancer. Study results and caveats: In normal lung, the top 100 clones were significantly more dominant than in tumor. TCR diversity was significantly greater in tumor than normal lung tissue.

Remarks on this clonotype: Its antigen is not known. A junction boundary mismatches the germline segment, possibly from a read error.

RNA was extracted from bulk tissue without any cell sorting. CDR3 length equals 15 residues. The germline V gene encodes CDR1 SGHAT and CDR2 FQDESV (reference sequence). TCRbeta libraries were built with three rounds of nested PCR, modified from ARM-PCR. From the multiplex PCR reads, TCRdb called clonotypes with MiXCR, one entry per CDR3 protein. The sample comprises 90,000 to 110,000 distinct CDR3 sequences, roughly 73% of which are singletons, and 37% rests with the top ten. This receptor was identified in a woman aged 55-75 years with non-small cell lung cancer. Material: lung tumor tissue. The chain carries TRBV11-1 and TRBJ2-1; 8 bases fit TRBD1. As DNA, the CDR3 is TGTGTCAGCAGTTTAATGGGGACAGGTTTCAATGAGCAGTTCTTC. Residues: CVSSLMGTGFNEQFF.